The clone carrying this TCR beta chain was detected ten times or more. This specimen comes from a study of regulatory T cells in long-lasting Graves disease. Deletions cut 7 bases from V and 0 bases from J, with 12 bases between. The CDR3 has 14 residues. The germline gives CDR1 MGHDK, CDR2 SYGVNS. This sample's time point: newly diagnosed GD, antithyroid drugs for less than 3 months. Generation of the TCR library employed RNA extracted from PBMCs. Relying on iRepertoire HTBI primers and Arm-PCR of CDR3 regions, the team built TCR beta libraries. MiXCR, applied by TCRdb to the multiplex PCR reads, yields one record per CDR3 protein. The data hold hundreds of thousands of distinct CDR3 sequences, with 12% observed a single time. This sample also appeared in a second study, on T cells in Graves' hyperthyroidism and ophthalmopathy. That publication notes: The study used the HTBI primer set for a first-round RT-PCR of the TCR CDR3. Most expanded thyroid clonotypes above 0.001 recurred in blood.

V usage is TRBV25-1 and J usage is TRBJ1-1; D is undetermined. The sample here was peripheral blood mononuclear cells (PBMCs), taken at new diagnosis, from a patient treated with antithyroid drugs. This TCR came from a woman aged 25 to 39 with Graves disease. As DNA, the CDR3 is TGTGCCAGCACTACCGGGTCCATGAACACTGAAGCTTTCTTT. Translation: CASTTGSMNTEAFF.